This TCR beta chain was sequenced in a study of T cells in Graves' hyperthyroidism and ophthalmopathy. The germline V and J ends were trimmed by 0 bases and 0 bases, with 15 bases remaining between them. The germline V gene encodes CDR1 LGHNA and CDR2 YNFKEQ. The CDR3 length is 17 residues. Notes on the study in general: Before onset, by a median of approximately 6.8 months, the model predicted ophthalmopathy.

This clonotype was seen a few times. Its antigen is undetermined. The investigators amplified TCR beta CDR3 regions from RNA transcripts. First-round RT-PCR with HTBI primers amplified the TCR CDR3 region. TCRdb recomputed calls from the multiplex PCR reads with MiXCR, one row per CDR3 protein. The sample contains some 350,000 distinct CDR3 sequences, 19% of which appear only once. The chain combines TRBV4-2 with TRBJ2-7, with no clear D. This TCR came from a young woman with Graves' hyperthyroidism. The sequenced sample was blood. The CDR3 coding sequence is TGTGCCAGCAGCCAAGAAGGTACCCAGGAACCCTCCTACGAGCAGTACTTC. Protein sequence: CASSQEGTQEPSYEQYF.